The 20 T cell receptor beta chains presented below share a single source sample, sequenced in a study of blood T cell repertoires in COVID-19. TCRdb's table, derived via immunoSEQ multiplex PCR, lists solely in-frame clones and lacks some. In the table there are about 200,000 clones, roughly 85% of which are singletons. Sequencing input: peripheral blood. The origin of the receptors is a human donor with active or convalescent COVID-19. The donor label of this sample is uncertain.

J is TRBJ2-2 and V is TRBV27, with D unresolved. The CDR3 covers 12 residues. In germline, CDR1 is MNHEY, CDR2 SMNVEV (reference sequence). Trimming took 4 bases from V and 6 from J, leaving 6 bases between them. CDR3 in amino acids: CASSYGAGELFF. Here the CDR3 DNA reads TGTGCCAGCAGTTATGGAGCCGGGGAGCTGTTTTTT.

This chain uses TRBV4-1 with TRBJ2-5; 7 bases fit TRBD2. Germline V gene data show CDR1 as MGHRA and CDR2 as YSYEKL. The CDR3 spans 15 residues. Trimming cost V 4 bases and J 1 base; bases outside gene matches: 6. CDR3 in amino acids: CASSRWGGLQETQYF. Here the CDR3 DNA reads TGCGCCAGCAGCCGGTGGGGGGGACTCCAAGAGACCCAGTACTTC.

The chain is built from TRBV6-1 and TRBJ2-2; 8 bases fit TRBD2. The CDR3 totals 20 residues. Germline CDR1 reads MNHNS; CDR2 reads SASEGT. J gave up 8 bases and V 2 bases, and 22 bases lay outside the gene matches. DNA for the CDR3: TGTGCCAGCAGTGAATTTGTCGGGTCAACGGGAGGGCCGAATTCAGGGGAGCTGTTTTTT. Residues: CASSEFVGSTGGPNSGELFF.

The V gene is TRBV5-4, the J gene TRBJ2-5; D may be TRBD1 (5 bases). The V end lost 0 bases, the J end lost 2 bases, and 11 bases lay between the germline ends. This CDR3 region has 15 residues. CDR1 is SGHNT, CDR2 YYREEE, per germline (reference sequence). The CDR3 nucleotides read TGTGCCAGCAGCTTGGGATCTACAGGACAAGAGACCCAGTACTTC. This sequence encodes CASSLGSTGQETQYF.

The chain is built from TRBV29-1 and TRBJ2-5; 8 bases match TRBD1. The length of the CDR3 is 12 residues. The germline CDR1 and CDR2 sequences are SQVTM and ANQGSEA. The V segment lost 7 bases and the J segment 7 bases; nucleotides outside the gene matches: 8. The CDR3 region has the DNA TGCAGCGCAGACAGGGGTTTTGGGACCCAGTACTTC. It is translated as CSADRGFGTQYF.

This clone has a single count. DNA for the CDR3: TGTGCCACCGGGCCCGTCCCGGGAGGGGTCCCCTACGAGCAGTACTTC. Its protein is CATGPVPGGVPYEQYF. The chain combines TRBV24-1 with TRBJ2-7; 8 nucleotides align to TRBD2. Germline V gene lookup returns CDR1 KGHDR and CDR2 SFDVKD. There are 16 residues in the CDR3. Trimming cost V 9 bases and J 2 bases; bases outside gene matches: 14.

The CDR3 DNA is TGTGCCAGCAGCTTAGGGACTACTAGCAATCAGCCCCAGCATTTT. Protein product: CASSLGTTSNQPQHF. The gene calls are TRBV7-8 and TRBJ1-5, with D unresolved. V lost 1 base and J lost 0, with 7 bases in between. Per germline, CDR1 SGHVS and CDR2 FQNEAQ. The CDR3 consists of 15 residues. Combining the CDR3 with reference TRBV7-8 and TRBJ1-5 gives the whole variable domain GAGVSQSPRYKVAKRGQDVALRCDPISGHVSLFWYQQALGQGPEFLTYFQNEAQLDKSGLPSDRFFAERPEGSVSTLKIQRTQQEDSAVYLCASSLGTTSNQPQHFGDGTRLSIL.

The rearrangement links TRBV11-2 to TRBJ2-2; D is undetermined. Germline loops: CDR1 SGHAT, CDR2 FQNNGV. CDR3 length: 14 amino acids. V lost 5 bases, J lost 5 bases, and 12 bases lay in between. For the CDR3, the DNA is TGTGCCAGCAGCCCCCAAAGGAGTACCGGGGAGCTGTTTTTT. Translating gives CASSPQRSTGELFF.

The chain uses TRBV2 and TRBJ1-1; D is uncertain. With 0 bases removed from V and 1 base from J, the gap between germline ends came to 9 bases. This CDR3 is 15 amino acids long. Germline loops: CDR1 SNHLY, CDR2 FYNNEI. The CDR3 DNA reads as TGTGCCAGCAGTGAAGCGCTGGAGGGGAACACTGAAGCTTTCTTT. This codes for CASSEALEGNTEAFF.

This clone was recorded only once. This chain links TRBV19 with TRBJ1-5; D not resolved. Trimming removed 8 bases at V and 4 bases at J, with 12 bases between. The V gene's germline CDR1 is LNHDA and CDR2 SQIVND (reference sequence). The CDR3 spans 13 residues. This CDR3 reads CASARGHNQPQHF. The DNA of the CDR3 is TGTGCCAGTGCTCGCGGTCATAATCAGCCCCAGCATTTT.

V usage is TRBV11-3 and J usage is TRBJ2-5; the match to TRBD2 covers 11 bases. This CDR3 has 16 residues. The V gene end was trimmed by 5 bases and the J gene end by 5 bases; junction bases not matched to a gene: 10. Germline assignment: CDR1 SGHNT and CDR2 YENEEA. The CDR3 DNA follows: TGTGCCAGCAGCCCGCGGGGTAGCGGGGGGGGCGAGACCCAGTACTTC. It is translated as CASSPRGSGGGETQYF. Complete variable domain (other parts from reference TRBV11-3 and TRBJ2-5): EAGVVQSPRYKIIEKKQPVAFWCNPISGHNTLYWYLQNLGQGPELLIRYENEEAVDDSQLPKDRFSAERLKGVDSTLKIQPAELGDSAVYLCASSPRGSGGGETQYFGPGTRLLVL.

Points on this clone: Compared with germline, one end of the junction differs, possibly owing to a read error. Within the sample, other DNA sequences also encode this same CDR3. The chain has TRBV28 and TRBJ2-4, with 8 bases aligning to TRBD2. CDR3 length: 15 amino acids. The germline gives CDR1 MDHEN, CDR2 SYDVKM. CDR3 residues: CASSNGGAIGDIQYF. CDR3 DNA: TGCGCCAGCAGTAACGGGGGGGCCATTGGGGACATTCAGTACTTC.

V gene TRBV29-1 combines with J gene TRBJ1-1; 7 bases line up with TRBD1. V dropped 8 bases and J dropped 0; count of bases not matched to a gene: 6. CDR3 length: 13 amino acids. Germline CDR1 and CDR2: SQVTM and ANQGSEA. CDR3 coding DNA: TGCAGCCCGGAGGGACAGTTGAACACTGAAGCTTTCTTT. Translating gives CSPEGQLNTEAFF.

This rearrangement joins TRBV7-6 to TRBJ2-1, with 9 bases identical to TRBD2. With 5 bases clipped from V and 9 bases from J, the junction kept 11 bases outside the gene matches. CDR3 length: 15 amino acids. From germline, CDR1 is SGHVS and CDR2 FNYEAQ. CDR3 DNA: TGTGCCAGCAGCCAATCCAGCGGGAGGAAGAGTGAGCAGTTCTTC. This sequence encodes CASSQSSGRKSEQFF.

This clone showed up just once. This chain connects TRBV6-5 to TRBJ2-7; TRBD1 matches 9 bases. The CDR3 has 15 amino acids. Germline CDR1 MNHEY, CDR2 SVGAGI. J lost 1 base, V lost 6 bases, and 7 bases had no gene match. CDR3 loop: CASRYGQGPSYEQYF. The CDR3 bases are TGTGCCAGCAGGTACGGACAGGGGCCGTCCTACGAGCAGTACTTC.

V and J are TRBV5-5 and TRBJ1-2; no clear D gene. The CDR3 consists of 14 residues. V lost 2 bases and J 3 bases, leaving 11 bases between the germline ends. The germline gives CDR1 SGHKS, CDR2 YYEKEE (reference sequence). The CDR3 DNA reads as TGTGCCAGCAGCTTAGCTCCTCCTGACTATGGCTACACCTTC. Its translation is CASSLAPPDYGYTF.

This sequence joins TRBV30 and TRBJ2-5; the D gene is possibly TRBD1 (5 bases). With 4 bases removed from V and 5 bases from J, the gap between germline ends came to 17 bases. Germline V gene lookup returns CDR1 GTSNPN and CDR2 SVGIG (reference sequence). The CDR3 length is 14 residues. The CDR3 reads CAWTVEQAFETQYF. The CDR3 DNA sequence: TGTGCCTGGACAGTCGAACAGGCTTTCGAGACCCAGTACTTC.

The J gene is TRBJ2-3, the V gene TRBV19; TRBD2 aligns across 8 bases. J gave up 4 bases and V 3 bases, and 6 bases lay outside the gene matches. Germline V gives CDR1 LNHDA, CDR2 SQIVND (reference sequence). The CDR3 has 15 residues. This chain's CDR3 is CASSMHGRVSDTQYF. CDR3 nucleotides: TGTGCCAGTAGTATGCACGGGAGGGTGTCAGATACGCAGTATTTT.

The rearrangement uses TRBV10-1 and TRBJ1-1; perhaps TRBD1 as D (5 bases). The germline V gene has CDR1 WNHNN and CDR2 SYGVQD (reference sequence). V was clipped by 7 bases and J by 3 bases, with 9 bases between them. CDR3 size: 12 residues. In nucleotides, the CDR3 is TGCGCCAGCAATGGAGGGGACACTGAAGCTTTCTTT. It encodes CASNGGDTEAFF.

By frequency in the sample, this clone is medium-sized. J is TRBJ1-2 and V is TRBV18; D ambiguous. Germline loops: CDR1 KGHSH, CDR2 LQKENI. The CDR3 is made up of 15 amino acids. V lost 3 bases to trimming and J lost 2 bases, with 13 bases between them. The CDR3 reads CASSPLNRPNYGYTF. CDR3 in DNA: TGTGCCAGCTCACCCCTGAACAGACCGAACTATGGCTACACCTTC.